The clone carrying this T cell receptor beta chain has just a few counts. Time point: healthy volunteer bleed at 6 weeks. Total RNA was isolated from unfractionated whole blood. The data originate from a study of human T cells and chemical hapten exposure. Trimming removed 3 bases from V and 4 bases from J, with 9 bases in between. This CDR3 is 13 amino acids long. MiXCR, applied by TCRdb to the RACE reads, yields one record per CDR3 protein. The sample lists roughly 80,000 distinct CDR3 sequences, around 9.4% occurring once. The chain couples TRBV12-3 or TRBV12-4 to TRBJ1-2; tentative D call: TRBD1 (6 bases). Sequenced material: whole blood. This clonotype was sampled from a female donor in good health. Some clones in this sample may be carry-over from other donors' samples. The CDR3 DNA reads TGTGCCAGCAGTTTTGGGGGGGCCTATGGCTACACCTTC. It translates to CASSFGGAYGYTF.